There are a few counts of the clone carrying this T cell receptor beta chain. Its antigen is as yet unknown. The CDR3 has 13 amino acids. The V end was cut by 5 bases, the J end by 3 bases, with 11 bases between. CDR1 SGHNT and CDR2 YYREEE come from the germline V gene (reference sequence). These data belong to a study of human T cells and chemical hapten exposure. Individual cDNA molecules in this library carried unique molecular identifiers. Via MiXCR, TCRdb re-called the RACE reads, giving one row per CDR3 protein. The table has about 140,000 distinct CDR3 sequences, 12% seen once. The study's findings and limits: Versus controls, expanded TCRs had significantly more large CDR3 similarity clusters. With regard to DPC sensitization, TCRs above 1 in 1000 frequency did not change.

Sample time point: patch test 2, 6 weeks after DPC sensitization. The treatment here: therapeutic diphenylcyclopropenone sensitization with weekly scalp DPC. Investigators collected blood before applying each patch test. This clonotype was sampled from a woman aged 45-59 years with alopecia areata. Some clones in this sample may be carry-over from other donors' samples. Sample: whole blood, taken in connection with sensitization to the hapten diphenylcyclopropenone (DPC). The V and J genes are TRBV5-4 and TRBJ2-5; D is perhaps TRBD2 (6 bases). CDR3 DNA sequence: TGTGCCAGCAGGAAGGGGACTGAAGAGACCCAGTACTTC. Protein: CASRKGTEETQYF.